One sample yielded the 24 T cell receptor beta chains listed below, sequenced in a study of blood T cell repertoires in COVID-19. Libraries were prepared by immunoSEQ multiplex PCR; TCRdb keeps only in-frame clonotypes and omits some of them. The sample carries more than 200,000 clones, about nine tenths recorded once. Input material: peripheral blood. The receptors were gathered from a man younger than 40 with COVID-19, enrolled during active disease.

The genes are TRBV5-6 and TRBJ1-2, with 8 bases identical to TRBD1. Germline CDR1 and CDR2: SGHDT and YYEEEE. The trim removed 4 bases at V and 3 bases at J, leaving 5 bases unmatched. This CDR3 has 14 amino acids. The CDR3 protein is CASSLQGAYYGYTF. The CDR3 DNA reads TGTGCCAGCAGCCTCCAGGGGGCTTACTATGGCTACACCTTC.

This chain joins TRBV27 and TRBJ1-4; tentatively, D is TRBD1 (5 bases). Germline lookup yields CDR1 MNHEY and CDR2 SMNVEV (reference sequence). V was cut by 4 bases and J by 1 base, with 19 bases left in between. The CDR3 sequence is 18 residues long. CDR3 protein: CASSYSRLGRGTNEKLFF. The DNA of the CDR3 is TGTGCCAGCAGTTACTCCCGATTAGGGAGGGGAACTAATGAAAAACTGTTTTTT.

The chain uses TRBV6-5 and TRBJ1-5; 7 bases are a match to TRBD1. Germline CDR1 is MNHEY and CDR2 is SVGAGI. The ends lost 6 bases at V and 4 bases at J; junction bases unmatched: 3. The length of the CDR3 is 13 residues. The CDR3 here is CASRDRQNQPQHF. CDR3 DNA: TGTGCCAGCAGGGACAGGCAAAATCAGCCCCAGCATTTT.

The chain uses TRBV7-2 and TRBJ2-1; 8 nucleotides align to TRBD1. CDR1 SGHTA and CDR2 FQGNSA come from the germline V gene. With 5 bases clipped from V and 2 bases from J, the junction kept 8 bases outside the gene matches. The CDR3 sequence is 16 residues long. The CDR3 nucleotides read TGTGCCAGCAGCCCCGGGACAGGAGCTCCCTACAATGAGCAGTTCTTC. Translation gives CASSPGTGAPYNEQFF.

This sequence joins TRBV9 and TRBJ2-3; 11 bases match TRBD2. V lost 4 bases, J lost 4 bases, and 11 bases stayed unmatched. Germline loops: CDR1 SGDLS, CDR2 YYNGEE. This CDR3 contains 17 residues. CDR3 sequence reads: CASSTRLAGGGPDTQYF. The DNA of the CDR3 is TGTGCCAGCAGCACCCGATTAGCGGGAGGGGGGCCAGATACGCAGTATTTT.

The rearrangement joins TRBV11-2 to TRBJ2-3, with TRBD1 identical over 10 bases. V shed 1 base, J shed 6 bases, and the junction held 1 base outside the gene matches. Germline CDR1 reads SGHAT; CDR2 reads FQNNGV. The CDR3 sequence is 14 residues long. The DNA of the CDR3 is TGTGCCAGCAGCTTAGGGACAGGGGGGGATACGCAGTATTTT. Translating gives CASSLGTGGDTQYF.

Only a few counts were recorded for this clone. The rearrangement uses TRBV28 and TRBJ1-4; 8 bases fit TRBD1. The J segment lost 0 bases and the V segment lost 5 bases, leaving 5 bases of the junction unmatched. Germline values: CDR1 MDHEN, CDR2 SYDVKM. This CDR3 spans 16 amino acids. The CDR3: CASSPGGDTTNEKLFF. CDR3 DNA sequence: TGTGCCAGCAGTCCAGGGGGCGACACAACTAATGAAAAACTGTTTTTT.

The chain uses TRBV29-1 and TRBJ2-5, with TRBD1 identical over 9 bases. V was clipped by 0 bases and J by 2 bases; unmatched bases: 16. Per the germline V gene, CDR1 is SQVTM and CDR2 is ANQGSEA. The length of the CDR3 is 19 residues. CDR3 nucleotides: TGCAGCGTTGAAGAGAGGAGATGGGGAGGGACAGGGCGACAAGAGACCCAGTACTTC. Translating it yields CSVEERRWGGTGRQETQYF. Together with reference TRBV29-1 and TRBJ2-5, the CDR3 gives the full variable domain: SAVISQKPSRDICQRGTSLTIQCQVDSQVTMMFWYRQQPGQSLTLIATANQGSEATYESGFVIDKFPISRPNLTFSTLTVSNMSPEDSSIYLCSVEERRWGGTGRQETQYFGPGTRLLVL.

The chain combines TRBV7-2 with TRBJ2-7; 8 bases match TRBD1. Per the germline V gene, CDR1 is SGHTA and CDR2 is FQGNSA. This CDR3 is built from 17 residues. V lost 5 bases, J lost 2 bases, and 14 bases stayed unmatched. CDR3 sequence reads: CASSPPGATGETYEQYF. The CDR3, as DNA: TGTGCCAGCAGCCCCCCCGGCGCGACAGGGGAAACCTACGAGCAGTACTTC.

J is TRBJ2-7 and V is TRBV5-1; 7 bases agree with TRBD2. CDR3 length: 14 amino acids. The J segment lost 4 bases and the V segment lost 1 base, leaving 5 bases of the junction unmatched. The germline V gene has CDR1 SGHRS and CDR2 YFSETQ. The CDR3 nucleotides read TGCGCCAGCAGCTTGTCCCCCGGGGGGTACGAGCAGTACTTC. Translated, it gives CASSLSPGGYEQYF.

The CDR3 DNA reads as TGTGCCAGCAGTGAATCAGGGGGGCCCCTACAAGAGACCCAGTACTTC. Protein product: CASSESGGPLQETQYF. The V call is TRBV25-1, the J call TRBJ2-5, with D possibly being TRBD1 (7 bases). Germline assignment: CDR1 MGHDK and CDR2 SYGVNS. The CDR3 loop spans 16 amino acids. V lost 1 base and J 2 bases, leaving 14 bases between the germline ends. The complete variable domain, with remaining parts taken from reference TRBV25-1 and TRBJ2-5, reads EADIYQTPRYLVIGTGKKITLECSQTMGHDKMYWYQQDPGMELHLIHYSYGVNSTEKGDLSSESTVSRIRTEHFPLTLESARPSHTSQYLCASSESGGPLQETQYFGPGTRLLVL.

V usage is TRBV19 and J usage is TRBJ1-2, with D possibly being TRBD1 (5 bases). Germline V lookup: CDR1 LNHDA, CDR2 SQIVND (reference sequence). Trimming removed 10 bases at V and 0 bases at J, with 12 bases between. The CDR3 is 13 residues long. The CDR3 protein is CAIKGTSNYGYTF. CDR3 DNA: TGTGCCATAAAAGGGACTTCTAACTATGGCTACACCTTC.

The gene calls are TRBV4-1 and TRBJ1-1; tentatively, D is TRBD1 (5 bases). The CDR3 is made up of 14 amino acids. CDR1 and CDR2 from the germline V gene are MGHRA and YSYEKL. Trimming took 0 bases from V and 5 from J, leaving 10 bases between them. This CDR3 is CASSQEWKGTEAFF. For the CDR3, the DNA is TGCGCCAGCAGCCAAGAGTGGAAGGGGACTGAAGCTTTCTTT.

This clone was recorded once. V and J are TRBV18 and TRBJ2-1; D is perhaps TRBD2 (6 bases). The CDR3 is 14 residues long. Trimming took off 3 bases at V and 10 bases at J, with 16 bases between the two ends. Germline V gene data show CDR1 as KGHSH and CDR2 as LQKENI. This CDR3 reads CASSPGTGGEEQFF. Written as DNA, the CDR3 is TGTGCCAGCTCACCCGGGACTGGGGGTGAAGAGCAGTTCTTC.

J is TRBJ1-4 and V is TRBV19; a possible D gene is TRBD1 (6 bases). Germline V CDR1 and CDR2: LNHDA, SQIVND (reference sequence). V was shortened by 7 bases and J by 3 bases, with 15 bases between the two germline ends. CDR3 length: 15 residues. As DNA, the CDR3 is TGTGCCAGTAAGCGGGGGCGAGGATCTAATGAAAAACTGTTTTTT. This translates into CASKRGRGSNEKLFF.

The chain employs TRBV18 and TRBJ2-6; D unresolved. The CDR3 length is 16 residues. Trimming left V 3 bases short and J 0 bases short, with 9 bases between. Germline assignment: CDR1 KGHSH and CDR2 LQKENI. CDR3: CASSPTVPSGANVLTF. In DNA form, the CDR3 reads TGTGCCAGCTCACCGACTGTCCCCTCTGGGGCCAACGTCCTGACTTTC.

V is TRBV18 and J is TRBJ2-5; 9 bases match TRBD1. Looked up from germline, CDR1 is KGHSH and CDR2 is LQKENI. V shed 4 bases and J 2 bases; nucleotides not matched to a gene: 8. The CDR3 sequence is 16 residues long. The CDR3 here is CASSHSPGQGQETQYF. For the CDR3, the DNA is TGTGCCAGCTCACATAGTCCGGGACAGGGTCAAGAGACCCAGTACTTC.

The genes are TRBV29-1 and TRBJ2-2, with D perhaps matching TRBD1 (6 bases). The CDR3 is 14 residues long. CDR1 and CDR2 from the germline V gene are SQVTM and ANQGSEA. Trimming took off 1 base at V and 5 bases at J, with 11 bases between the two ends. In DNA form, the CDR3 reads TGCAGCGTTGAAGTTTCTAGGGGGACCGGGGAGCTGTTTTTT. Its translation is CSVEVSRGTGELFF.

CDR3 protein: CASSPPSTGGGEAFF. The CDR3 region has the DNA TGTGCCAGCTCACCACCGTCGACAGGGGGGGGTGAAGCTTTCTTT. V is TRBV18 and J is TRBJ1-1; 9 bases map to TRBD1. The germline gives CDR1 KGHSH, CDR2 LQKENI. This CDR3 spans 15 amino acids. After removal of 0 bases from V and 7 bases from J, the junction contained 6 bases not matched to a gene.

The genes are TRBV19 and TRBJ1-2, with 7 bases that match TRBD1. Germline loops: CDR1 LNHDA, CDR2 SQIVND (reference sequence). The CDR3 loop spans 17 amino acids. V gave up 6 bases and J gave up 0 bases; unmatched junction bases: 13. Written as DNA, the CDR3 is TGTGCCAGTAGCAGCCTTGACAGGGCTATCACTAACTATGGCTACACCTTC. It encodes CASSSLDRAITNYGYTF.

V is TRBV29-1 and J is TRBJ1-2; TRBD1 agrees at 9 bases. The V gene end was trimmed by 2 bases and the J gene end by 11 bases; junction bases not matched to a gene: 6. Germline CDR1 is SQVTM and CDR2 is ANQGSEA. This CDR3 contains 12 residues. For the CDR3, the DNA is TGCAGCGTTGAACGACAGGGGGTAGGGTACACCTTC. It translates to CSVERQGVGYTF.

This chain uses TRBV5-1 with TRBJ2-1; 8 nucleotides match TRBD2. The V gene end was trimmed by 0 bases and the J gene end by 10 bases; junction bases not matched to a gene: 9. Germline V gene lookup returns CDR1 SGHRS and CDR2 YFSETQ. The CDR3 consists of 15 residues. CDR3 region: CASSLAVFSGAEQFF. DNA of the CDR3: TGCGCCAGCAGCTTGGCCGTTTTTAGCGGGGCAGAGCAGTTCTTC.

The sample holds one count of this clone. This chain connects TRBV11-2 to TRBJ1-3; 9 nucleotides align to TRBD1. CDR3 length equals 15 residues. In germline, CDR1 is SGHAT, CDR2 FQNNGV. The J segment lost 4 bases and the V segment lost 5 bases, leaving 6 bases of the junction unmatched. CDR3: CASSLRTGVGNTIYF. CDR3 sequence (DNA): TGTGCCAGCAGCCTTCGGACAGGGGTAGGAAACACCATATATTTT.

The chain links TRBV20-1 to TRBJ1-1; TRBD1 is a possible D gene (5 bases). This CDR3 comprises 13 residues. Germline-derived CDR1 and CDR2 are DFQATT and SNEGSKA (reference sequence). V shed 3 bases and J shed 5 bases, with 13 bases lying between them. The CDR3 nucleotides are TGCAGTGCTAGTCCGGGGGGTCAGACTGAAGCTTTCTTT. Translated, it gives CSASPGGQTEAFF.